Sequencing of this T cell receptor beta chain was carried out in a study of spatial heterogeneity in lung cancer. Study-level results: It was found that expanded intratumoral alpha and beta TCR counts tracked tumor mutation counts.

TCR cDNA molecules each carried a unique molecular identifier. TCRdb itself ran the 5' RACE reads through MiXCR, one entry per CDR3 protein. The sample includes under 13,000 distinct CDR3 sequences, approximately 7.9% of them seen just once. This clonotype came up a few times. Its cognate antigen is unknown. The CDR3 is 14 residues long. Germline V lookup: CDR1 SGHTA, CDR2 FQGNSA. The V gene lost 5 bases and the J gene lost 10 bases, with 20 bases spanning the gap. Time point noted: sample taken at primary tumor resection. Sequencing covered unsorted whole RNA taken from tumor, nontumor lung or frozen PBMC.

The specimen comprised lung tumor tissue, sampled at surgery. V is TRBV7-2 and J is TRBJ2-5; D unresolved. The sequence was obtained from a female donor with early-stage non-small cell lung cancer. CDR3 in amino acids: CASSPTALTAIQYF. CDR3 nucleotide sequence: TGTGCCAGCAGCCCCACTGCCCTTACAGCAATCCAGTACTTC.